The sequence of this TCR beta chain was determined in a study of blood T cells in healthy people across ages. For the second PCR, which ran for about 6 to 11 cycles, a sample-barcoded 5' primer and a J-beta primer mix were used. TCRdb independently ran MiXCR on the 5' RACE reads; one entry per CDR3 protein. The sample has roughly 1.6 million distinct CDR3 sequences; about 35% are singletons. Germline V gene sequence: CDR1 LGHNA, CDR2 YNFKEQ. The V segment lost 1 base and the J segment 0 bases; nucleotides outside the gene matches: 10. The length of the CDR3 is 18 residues. The receptor was isolated from a woman aged 25 to 39 in good health. The genes are TRBV4-2 and TRBJ2-3; 7 bases align to TRBD1. The sequenced sample consisted of blood. The CDR3 reads CASSQVGTVRASTDTQYF. The DNA of the CDR3 is TGTGCCAGCAGCCAAGTGGGGACAGTGAGAGCTAGCACAGATACGCAGTATTTT.